Within the sample, the clone carrying this T cell receptor beta chain is medium-sized (0.01 to 0.1%). The data stem from a study of OX40 agonist ivuxolimab in advanced cancers. The repertoire was sequenced with immunoSEQ multiplex PCR; TCRdb's copy has only in-frame clones and lacks some. The sample lists approximately 60,000 clones; around 92% were seen once. CDR1 and CDR2 from the germline V gene are SEHNR and FQNEAQ (reference sequence). The germline V and J ends were trimmed by 1 base and 0 bases, with 9 bases remaining between them. The CDR3 contains 15 residues. The source of this sequence is an adult with an advanced solid tumor such as melanoma, head and neck, liver or kidney cancer. Specimen: CD4+ or CD8+ T cells sorted from blood, collected in a trial of the OX40 agonist ivuxolimab. This chain joins TRBV7-9 and TRBJ1-1; D remains ambiguous. Written as DNA, the CDR3 is TGTGCCAGCAGCTTAGAGGGAGGGATGAACACTGAAGCTTTCTTT. This sequence encodes CASSLEGGMNTEAFF. Full variable domain (rest looked up from reference TRBV7-9 and TRBJ1-1): DTGVSQNPRHKITKRGQNVTFRCDPISEHNRLYWYRQTLGQGPEFLTYFQNEAQLEKSRLLSDRFSAERPKGSFSTLEIQRTEQGDSAMYLCASSLEGGMNTEAFFGQGTRLTVV.